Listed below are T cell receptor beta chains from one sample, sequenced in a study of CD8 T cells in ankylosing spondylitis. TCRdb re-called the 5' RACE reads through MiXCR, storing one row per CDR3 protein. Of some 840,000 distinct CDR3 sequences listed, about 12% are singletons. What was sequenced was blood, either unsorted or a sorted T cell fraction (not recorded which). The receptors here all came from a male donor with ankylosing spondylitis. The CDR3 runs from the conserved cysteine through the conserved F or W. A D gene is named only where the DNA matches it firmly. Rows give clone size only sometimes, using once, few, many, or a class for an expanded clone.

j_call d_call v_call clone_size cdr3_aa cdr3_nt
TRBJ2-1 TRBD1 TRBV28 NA CASSFGQGRPFF TGTGCCAGCAGTTTCGGACAGGGGCGCCCGTTCTTC
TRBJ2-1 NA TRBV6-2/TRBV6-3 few CASSYLRGPYNEQFF TGTGCCAGCAGTTACTTGCGGGGGCCCTACAATGAGCAGTTCTTC
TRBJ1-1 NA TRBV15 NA CATSRDRAMNTEAFF TGTGCCACCAGCAGAGATAGGGCAATGAACACTGAAGCTTTCTTT
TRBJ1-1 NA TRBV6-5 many CASSYSGSLNTEAFF TGTGCCAGCAGTTACTCGGGGAGTTTGAACACTGAAGCTTTCTTT
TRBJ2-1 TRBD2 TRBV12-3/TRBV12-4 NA CASRWTTSGSQFF TGTGCCAGCAGGTGGACGACTAGCGGGAGCCAGTTCTTC
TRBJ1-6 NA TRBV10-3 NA CAISESRAVGNSPLHF TGTGCCATCAGTGAGTCCAGGGCAGTAGGTAATTCACCCCTCCACTTT
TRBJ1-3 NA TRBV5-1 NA CASSPVVSGNTIYF TGCGCCAGCAGCCCCGTAGTATCTGGAAACACCATATATTTT
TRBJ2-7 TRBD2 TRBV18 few CASSPPSGGSYEQYF TGTGCCAGCTCACCACCTAGCGGGGGCTCCTACGAGCAGTACTTC
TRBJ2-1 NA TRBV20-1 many CSARATYNEQFF TGCAGTGCTAGAGCGACTTACAATGAGCAGTTCTTC
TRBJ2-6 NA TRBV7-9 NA CASSYRDRSGANVLTF TGTGCCAGCAGCTACCGGGACCGCTCTGGGGCCAACGTCCTGACTTTC
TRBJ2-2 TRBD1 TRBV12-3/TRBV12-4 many CASSPGQGRWELFF TGTGCCAGCAGTCCCGGACAGGGACGGTGGGAGCTGTTTTTT
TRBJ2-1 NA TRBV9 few CASSVGTYSYNEQFF TGTGCCAGCAGCGTTGGGACGTACTCCTACAATGAGCAGTTCTTC
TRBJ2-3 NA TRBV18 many CASSFTGTDTQYF TGTGCCAGCTCATTCACAGGTACAGATACGCAGTATTTT
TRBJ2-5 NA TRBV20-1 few CSAPQGQETQYF TGCAGTGCCCCTCAGGGTCAAGAGACCCAGTACTTC
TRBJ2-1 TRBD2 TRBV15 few CATSRGLAGRGEQFF TGTGCCACCAGCAGAGGACTAGCGGGCAGAGGTGAGCAGTTCTTC
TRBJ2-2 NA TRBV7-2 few CASRPVWGVNTGELFF TGTGCCAGCAGACCCGTTTGGGGAGTGAACACCGGGGAGCTGTTTTTT
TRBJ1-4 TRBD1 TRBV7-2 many CASSLAGQVVSASGEKLFF TGTGCCAGCAGCTTAGCGGGACAGGTAGTGAGTGCATCGGGTGAAAAACTGTTTTTT
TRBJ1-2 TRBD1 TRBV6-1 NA CASKQGYYGYTF TGTGCCAGCAAACAGGGGTACTATGGCTACACCTTC
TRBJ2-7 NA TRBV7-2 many CASSPQQSSYEQYF TGTGCCAGCAGCCCCCAACAGAGCTCCTACGAGCAGTACTTC
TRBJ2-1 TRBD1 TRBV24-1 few CATSERDRTRYNEQFF TGTGCCACCAGTGAAAGGGACAGGACACGGTACAATGAGCAGTTCTTC
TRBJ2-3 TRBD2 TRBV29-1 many CSTRGGRTDTQYF TGCAGCACAAGGGGAGGGCGGACAGATACGCAGTATTTT
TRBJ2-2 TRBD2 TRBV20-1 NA CSARARLAGFGELFF TGCAGTGCTAGAGCTCGACTAGCGGGGTTTGGGGAGCTGTTTTTT
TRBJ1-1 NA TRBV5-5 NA CASSLDPALMTAFF TGTGCCAGCAGCTTGGACCCGGCCCTGATGACTGCTTTCTTT
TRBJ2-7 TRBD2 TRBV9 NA CASSVEGTKSYEQYF TGTGCCAGCAGCGTAGAAGGGACTAAGAGCTACGAGCAGTACTTC
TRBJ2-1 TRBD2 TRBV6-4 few CASSDAGGRQFF TGTGCCAGCAGTGACGCGGGGGGGCGGCAGTTCTTC